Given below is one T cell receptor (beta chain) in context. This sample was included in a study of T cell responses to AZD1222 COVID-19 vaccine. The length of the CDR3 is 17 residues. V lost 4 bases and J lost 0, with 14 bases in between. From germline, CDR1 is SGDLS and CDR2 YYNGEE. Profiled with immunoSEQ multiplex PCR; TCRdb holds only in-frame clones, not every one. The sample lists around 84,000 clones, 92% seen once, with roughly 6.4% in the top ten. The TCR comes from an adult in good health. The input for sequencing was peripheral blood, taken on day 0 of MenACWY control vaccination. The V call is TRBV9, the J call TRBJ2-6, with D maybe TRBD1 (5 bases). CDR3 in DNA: TGTGCCAGCAGCCCCCAAGGACAAACCTCTGGGGCCAACGTCCTGACTTTC. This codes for CASSPQGQTSGANVLTF.